The next 31 T cell receptor beta chains were all read from a single sample in a study of blood T cell repertoires in COVID-19. TCRdb's table, derived via immunoSEQ multiplex PCR, lists solely in-frame clones and lacks some. The sample has about 75,000 clones, approximately 82% seen once. The sample taken for sequencing was peripheral blood. The receptors here all came from a woman aged 45-65 years with acute or convalescent COVID-19.

About this clone: This specimen includes other DNA sequences encoding the same CDR3. The chain uses TRBV14 and TRBJ2-1; 8 bases fit TRBD2. J was trimmed by 3 bases and V by 1 base; bases with no gene match: 14. Germline values: CDR1 SGHDN, CDR2 FVKESK. The CDR3 runs 19 residues. CDR3 in DNA: TGTGCCAGCAGCCAAGTCAGCGGGAGTGTGTTGGGCTACTACAATGAGCAGTTCTTC. Its translation: CASSQVSGSVLGYYNEQFF.

The V and J genes are TRBV10-3 and TRBJ2-7; 12 nucleotides agree with TRBD2. The CDR3 contains 16 residues. The ends lost 10 bases at V and 2 bases at J; junction bases unmatched: 12. CDR1 is ENHRY, CDR2 SYGVKD, per germline. The CDR3 spells CATSGLAGFSPYEQYF. As DNA, the CDR3 is TGTGCCACCAGCGGACTAGCGGGATTCTCGCCCTACGAGCAGTACTTC.

The rearrangement joins TRBV4-1 to TRBJ2-7; D might be TRBD2 (6 bases). Germline loops: CDR1 MGHRA, CDR2 YSYEKL. This CDR3 is built from 15 residues. Trimming left V 2 bases short and J 2 bases short, with 13 bases between. CDR3 DNA: TGCGCCAGCAGCCAACGACTAGTAGGAGCCTACGAGCAGTACTTC. Amino acid sequence: CASSQRLVGAYEQYF.

The chain couples TRBV15 to TRBJ2-3; maybe TRBD2 (6 bases). The germline gives CDR1 LNHNV, CDR2 YYDKDF (reference sequence). The CDR3 contains 15 residues. V gave up 8 bases and J gave up 0 bases, with 15 bases separating them. As DNA, the CDR3 is TGTGCCACCGGTCGTATACGGGGGAGCACAGATACGCAGTATTTT. As protein: CATGRIRGSTDTQYF.

The genes are TRBV4-1 and TRBJ1-1; 11 bases fit TRBD1. Germline CDR1 is MGHRA and CDR2 is YSYEKL. This CDR3 spans 17 amino acids. The junction had 8 bases not matched to a gene; V was cut back by 5 bases and J by 0 bases. The CDR3 spells CASSTRDRGYMNTEAFF. The CDR3 coding sequence is TGCGCCAGCAGCACCCGGGACAGGGGGTACATGAACACTGAAGCTTTCTTT.

The rearrangement joins TRBV19 to TRBJ1-1, with TRBD1 as a possible D gene (6 bases). Per germline, CDR1 LNHDA and CDR2 SQIVND (reference sequence). The CDR3 spans 15 residues. Trimming removed 9 bases from V and 4 bases from J, with 21 bases in between. CDR3 amino acids: CASWLAGEVGTEAFF. The DNA of the CDR3 is TGTGCCAGCTGGTTGGCAGGGGAAGTGGGCACTGAAGCTTTCTTT.

The DNA for the CDR3 is TGTGCCAGCAGCTTCCAAGGACAGGGGTCCTACGAGCAGTACTTC. This sequence encodes CASSFQGQGSYEQYF. The chain links TRBV7-9 to TRBJ2-7; TRBD1 matches at 9 bases. Germline assignment: CDR1 SEHNR and CDR2 FQNEAQ (reference sequence). Trimming removed 3 bases from V and 1 base from J; junction bases left unmatched: 4. CDR3 length: 15 residues.

CDR3: CASSPLAGGQETQYF. The CDR3 nucleotides are TGTGCCAGCTCACCACTAGCGGGAGGGCAAGAGACCCAGTACTTC. The V call is TRBV18, the J call TRBJ2-5; TRBD2 matches 11 bases. Germline trimming cut 1 base from V and 2 bases from J; bases unmatched to any gene: 0. Looked up from germline, CDR1 is KGHSH and CDR2 is LQKENI. This CDR3 comprises 15 residues.

The chain employs TRBV11-2 and TRBJ1-1; possible D gene TRBD1, 6 bases. CDR1 and CDR2 from the germline V gene are SGHAT and FQNNGV. Trimming removed 6 bases from V and 3 bases from J, with 17 bases in between. The CDR3 spans 15 residues. As DNA, the CDR3 is TGTGCCAGCAGTTTGAATACCGGGACACACACTGAAGCTTTCTTT. Protein product: CASSLNTGTHTEAFF. Full variable domain (missing parts from reference TRBV11-2 and TRBJ1-1): EAGVAQSPRYKIIEKRQSVAFWCNPISGHATLYWYQQILGQGPKLLIQFQNNGVVDDSQLPKDRFSAERLKGVDSTLKIQPAKLEDSAVYLCASSLNTGTHTEAFFGQGTRLTVV.

This clone was detected ten times or more. Distinct nucleotide sequences in the sample also encode this CDR3. V is TRBV4-1 and J is TRBJ2-7; 9 nucleotides match TRBD1. The CDR3 totals 16 residues. CDR1 and CDR2 from the germline V gene are MGHRA and YSYEKL. V lost 3 bases and J lost 0; bases outside the gene matches: 6. This CDR3 reads CASSQRDRASSYEQYF. CDR3 nucleotide sequence: TGCGCCAGCAGCCAGCGGGACAGGGCAAGCTCCTACGAGCAGTACTTC.

V and J are TRBV14 and TRBJ1-3; D not certain. Germline assignment: CDR1 SGHDN and CDR2 FVKESK. V gave up 0 bases and J gave up 2 bases, with 17 bases separating them. The CDR3 contains 18 residues. The CDR3, as DNA: TGTGCCAGCAGCCAAGATTGGGCGGGCTACCAGACTGGAAACACCATATATTTT. It encodes CASSQDWAGYQTGNTIYF.

The V and J genes are TRBV28 and TRBJ2-5, with D possibly TRBD1 on 6 matching bases. The germline CDR1 and CDR2 sequences are MDHEN and SYDVKM. This CDR3 has 12 residues. Between the trimmed V and J ends, which lost 6 bases and 7 bases, there was a span of 12 bases. The CDR3 sequence: CASSLLRGTQYF. The CDR3 coding sequence is TGTGCCAGCAGCCTCCTCAGGGGGACCCAGTACTTC.

This sequence joins TRBV6-5 and TRBJ1-2, with 8 bases that match TRBD1. J lost 7 bases, V lost 6 bases, and 10 bases had no gene match. CDR1 is MNHEY, CDR2 SVGAGI, per germline. The CDR3 consists of 14 residues. The CDR3, as DNA: TGTGCCAGCAGCGCAACAGGGGGGATTGGTGGCTACACCTTC. Protein: CASSATGGIGGYTF.

The V call is TRBV9, the J call TRBJ2-7; D possibly corresponds to TRBD2 (7 bases). Germline CDR1 reads SGDLS; CDR2 reads YYNGEE. The CDR3 sequence is 15 residues long. The ends were cut back, 4 bases at V and 5 bases at J, with 19 bases in the middle. CDR3 bases: TGTGCCAGCAGCCCCTGGGGGGGGGCCGGGAACGAGCAGTACTTC. It codes for CASSPWGGAGNEQYF.

This clone occurred a few times. The chain recombines TRBV10-3 with TRBJ1-1, with TRBD1 matching 7 bases. CDR3 length: 13 amino acids. The ends lost 8 bases at V and 0 bases at J; junction bases unmatched: 3. The V gene's germline CDR1 is ENHRY and CDR2 SYGVKD. The CDR3 region is CAIHGTVNTEAFF. DNA of the CDR3: TGTGCCATCCACGGGACAGTGAACACTGAAGCTTTCTTT.

This chain links TRBV29-1 with TRBJ1-1, with D unclear. V lost 4 bases to trimming and J lost 11 bases, with 14 bases between them. The CDR3 runs to 11 residues. Germline V gene sequence: CDR1 SQVTM, CDR2 ANQGSEA. The CDR3 sequence: CSVGGTNRAFF. In nucleotides, the CDR3 is TGCAGCGTTGGCGGTACCAATCGGGCTTTCTTT. Combining the CDR3 with reference TRBV29-1 and TRBJ1-1 gives the whole variable domain SAVISQKPSRDICQRGTSLTIQCQVDSQVTMMFWYRQQPGQSLTLIATANQGSEATYESGFVIDKFPISRPNLTFSTLTVSNMSPEDSSIYLCSVGGTNRAFFGQGTRLTVV.

The chain carries TRBV30 and TRBJ1-1; no clear D gene. With 4 bases removed from V and 5 bases from J, the gap between germline ends came to 11 bases. This CDR3 is built from 12 residues. CDR1 and CDR2 (germline): GTSNPN, SVGIG (reference sequence). As DNA, the CDR3 is TGTGCCTGGAAGCCTGGGAGGACTGAAGCTTTCTTT. This sequence encodes CAWKPGRTEAFF.

The chain uses TRBV29-1 and TRBJ1-1; a weak D match, TRBD1 (6 bases). V was cut by 4 bases and J by 1 base, with 10 bases left in between. CDR1 and CDR2 (germline): SQVTM, ANQGSEA. The CDR3 sequence is 13 residues long. The CDR3 loop is CSVVRGWNTEAFF. The CDR3 bases are TGCAGCGTTGTAAGGGGGTGGAACACTGAAGCTTTCTTT.

The chain is built from TRBV3-1 (or the pseudogene TRBV3-2) and TRBJ1-2; D is uncertain. CDR3 length: 12 residues. The ends were cut back, 0 bases at V and 11 bases at J, with 10 bases in the middle. Germline V gives CDR1 LGHDT, CDR2 YNNKEL (reference sequence). The CDR3 DNA follows: TGTGCCAGCAGCCAAGAACAGAGACGGTACACCTTC. Protein product: CASSQEQRRYTF.

This clone was recorded once. This rearrangement joins TRBV7-2 to TRBJ2-7; D uncertain. The length of the CDR3 is 14 residues. Trimming pared 5 bases from V and 0 bases from J, leaving 11 bases between. Per germline, CDR1 SGHTA and CDR2 FQGNSA. CDR3 sequence (DNA): TGTGCCAGCAGCATTGGGCCCTACTCCTACGAGCAGTACTTC. Its protein product is CASSIGPYSYEQYF.

The chain joins TRBV5-6 to TRBJ2-7; 10 nucleotides agree with TRBD1. CDR1 is SGHDT, CDR2 YYEEEE, per germline. The CDR3 consists of 14 residues. V shed 3 bases and J 4 bases; nucleotides not matched to a gene: 4. CDR3 loop: CASSSTGGKYEQYF. CDR3 DNA: TGTGCCAGCAGCTCGACAGGGGGCAAGTACGAGCAGTACTTC.

This sequence joins TRBV5-4 and TRBJ1-6; D call uncertain. Germline V lookup: CDR1 SGHNT, CDR2 YYREEE (reference sequence). This CDR3 is 13 amino acids long. With 4 bases removed from V and 5 bases from J, the gap between germline ends came to 7 bases. The CDR3 here is CASSRENNSPLHF. CDR3 DNA: TGTGCCAGCAGCCGGGAAAATAATTCACCCCTCCACTTT.

This chain uses TRBV21-1 with TRBJ2-7; the D call in the table, TRBD1, was not verified against the DNA. TRBV21-1 corresponds to a pseudogene. CDR3 length: 14 amino acids. CDR3 loop: CASSDRDRAYEQYF. CDR3 DNA sequence: TGTGCCAGCAGCGACCGGGACAGAGCCTACGAGCAGTACTTC.

This clone came up a few times. This chain uses TRBV4-1 with TRBJ1-3, with no clear D. Deletions cut 2 bases from V and 1 base from J, with 15 bases between. The CDR3 has 17 amino acids. CDR1 and CDR2 from the germline V gene are MGHRA and YSYEKL. The CDR3 DNA sequence: TGCGCCAGCAGCCAATACCGGACTGCCGGATCTGGAAACACCATATATTTT. It translates to CASSQYRTAGSGNTIYF.

V gene TRBV5-1 combines with J gene TRBJ2-7; no firm D call. The germline V gene encodes CDR1 SGHRS and CDR2 YFSETQ. The V end was cut by 1 base, the J end by 3 bases, with 8 bases between. The CDR3 sequence is 13 residues long. CDR3 loop: CASSLSLSYEQYF. CDR3 sequence (DNA): TGCGCCAGCAGCTTGTCTCTGAGCTACGAGCAGTACTTC. The variable domain in full, with the rest retrieved from reference TRBV5-1 and TRBJ2-7, is KAGVTQTPRYLIKTRGQQVTLSCSPISGHRSVSWYQQTPGQGLQFLFEYFSETQRNKGNFPGRFSGRQFSNSRSEMNVSTLELGDSALYLCASSLSLSYEQYFGPGTRLTVT.

The gene calls are TRBV7-3 and TRBJ2-2, with TRBD2 as a possible D gene (5 bases). Trimming removed 5 bases from V and 8 bases from J, with 12 bases in between. Looked up from germline, CDR1 is SGHTA and CDR2 is FQGTGA. The CDR3 has 13 residues. This CDR3 is CASSPGKPGELFF. The DNA for the CDR3 is TGTGCCAGCAGCCCCGGGAAACCGGGGGAGCTGTTTTTT.

The CDR3 region is CASSLRGNGYTF. The CDR3 DNA is TGTGCCAGCAGTTTAAGGGGGAATGGCTACACCTTC. The chain is built from TRBV12-3 or TRBV12-4 and TRBJ1-2, with D perhaps matching TRBD1 (6 bases). The V end was cut by 2 bases, the J end by 6 bases, with 7 bases between. The CDR3 runs 12 residues.

The chain joins TRBV7-3 to TRBJ2-3, with D unclear. Germline CDR1 is SGHTA and CDR2 is FQGTGA. The CDR3 spans 12 residues. V was clipped by 6 bases and J by 4 bases, with 8 bases between them. The CDR3 spells CASSFSADTQYF. The DNA of the CDR3 is TGTGCCAGCAGTTTTTCCGCAGATACGCAGTATTTT.

This clone has a handful of counts. This chain joins TRBV6-2 or TRBV6-3 and TRBJ1-5; 10 bases are a match to TRBD1. This CDR3 has 18 residues. The germline V gene encodes CDR1 MNHEY and CDR2 SVGEGT. With V trimmed by 2 bases and J by 3 bases, 10 bases remained unmatched. The CDR3: CASSYETGGPRLNQPQHF. CDR3 DNA sequence: TGTGCCAGCAGTTACGAGACAGGGGGCCCCCGGCTCAATCAGCCCCAGCATTTT.

This chain uses TRBV27 with TRBJ2-3; no clear D. The V gene lost 4 bases and the J gene lost 6 bases, with 8 bases spanning the gap. The length of the CDR3 is 12 residues. Germline lookup yields CDR1 MNHEY and CDR2 SMNVEV (reference sequence). For the CDR3, the DNA is TGTGCCAGCAGTTCACGGTGGGATACGCAGTATTTT. It translates to CASSSRWDTQYF.

The V gene is TRBV6-2 or TRBV6-3, the J gene TRBJ1-1; TRBD1 matches 8 bases. Germline CDR1 and CDR2: MNHEY and SVGEGT. V shed 3 bases, J shed 5 bases, and the junction held 5 bases outside the gene matches. This CDR3 has 14 residues. Here the CDR3 reads CASSYPGGKTEAFF. CDR3 DNA: TGTGCCAGCAGTTATCCAGGGGGCAAAACTGAAGCTTTCTTT.